This entry features one T cell receptor beta chain sequence. The antigen is not known. The record originates from a study of T cell responses to AZD1222 COVID-19 vaccine. Study outcomes and limitations: The donor group comprised mostly white British people and more females; the analysis possibly underestimated clonal diversity. Close to half of spike-specific TCRs reportedly recognize unmutated variant regions. With two AZD1222 doses given, Spike-specific TCR breadth and depth both rose. The study found vaccine-associated CD4 TCRs spanning spike, dominant at 160-218 and 743-854.

The table came from immunoSEQ multiplex PCR; TCRdb's copy has only in-frame clones and leaves some out. The sample lists approximately 80,000 clones; around 90% were seen once. The sequence came from an adult in good health. The sequenced sample was peripheral blood, obtained on day 0 of AZD1222 vaccination.

CDR3 in amino acids: CASSLSGQGAEKLFF. CDR3 in DNA: TGTGCCAGCTCGCTATCAGGACAGGGGGCAGAGAAACTGTTTTTT. This chain links TRBV18 with TRBJ1-4; 11 bases fit TRBD1. V gave up 6 bases and J gave up 11 bases; unmatched junction bases: 11. The CDR3 totals 15 residues. Germline V gene data show CDR1 as KGHSH and CDR2 as LQKENI.